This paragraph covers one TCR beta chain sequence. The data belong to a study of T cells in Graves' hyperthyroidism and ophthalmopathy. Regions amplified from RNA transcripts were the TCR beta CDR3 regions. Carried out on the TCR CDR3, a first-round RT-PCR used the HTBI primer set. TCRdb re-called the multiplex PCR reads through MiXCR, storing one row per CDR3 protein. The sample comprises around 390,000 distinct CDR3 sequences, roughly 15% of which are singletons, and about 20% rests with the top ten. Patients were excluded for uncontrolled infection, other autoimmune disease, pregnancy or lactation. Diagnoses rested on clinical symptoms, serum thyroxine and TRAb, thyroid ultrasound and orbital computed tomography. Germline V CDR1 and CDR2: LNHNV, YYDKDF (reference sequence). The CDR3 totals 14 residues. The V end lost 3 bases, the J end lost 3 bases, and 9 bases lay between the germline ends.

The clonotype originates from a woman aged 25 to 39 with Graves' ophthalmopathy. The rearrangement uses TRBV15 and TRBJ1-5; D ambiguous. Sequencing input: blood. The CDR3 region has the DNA TGTGCCACCAGCAGCCGGGCCTCCAATCAGCCCCAGCATTTT. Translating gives CATSSRASNQPQHF.